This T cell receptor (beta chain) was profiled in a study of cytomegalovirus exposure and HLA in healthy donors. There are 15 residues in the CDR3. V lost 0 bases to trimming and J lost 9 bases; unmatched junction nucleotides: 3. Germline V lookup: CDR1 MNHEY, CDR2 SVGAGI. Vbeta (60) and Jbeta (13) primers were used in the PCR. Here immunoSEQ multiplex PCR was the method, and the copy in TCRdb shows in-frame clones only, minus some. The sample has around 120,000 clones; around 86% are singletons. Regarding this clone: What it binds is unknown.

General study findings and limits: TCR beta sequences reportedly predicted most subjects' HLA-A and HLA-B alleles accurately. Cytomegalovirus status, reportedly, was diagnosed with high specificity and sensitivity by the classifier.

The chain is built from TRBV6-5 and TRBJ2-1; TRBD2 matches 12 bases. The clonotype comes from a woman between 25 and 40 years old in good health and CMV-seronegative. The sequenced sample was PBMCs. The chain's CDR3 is CASSYSTSGRAEQFF. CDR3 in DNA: TGTGCCAGCAGTTACTCGACTAGCGGGAGAGCTGAGCAGTTCTTC.